This T cell receptor (beta chain) is from a study of cytomegalovirus exposure and HLA in healthy donors. The V gene's germline CDR1 is SGHNT and CDR2 YYREEE (reference sequence). This CDR3 is 14 amino acids long. The V and J ends lost 4 bases and 1 base respectively, with 8 bases between them. With 60 Vbeta and 13 Jbeta primers, the PCR was carried out. Sequenced by immunoSEQ multiplex PCR; TCRdb stores in-frame clones only, minus some. This repertoire shows roughly 150,000 clones, roughly 84% found once; its top ten account for roughly 2.5%. This receptor was identified in a man aged 25 to 45 in good health and CMV-seropositive. The chain employs TRBV5-4 and TRBJ2-2; D call uncertain. Source material: PBMCs. As DNA, the CDR3 is TGTGCCAGCAGCCCCGGTGGGAACACCGGGGAGCTGTTTTTT. It specifies CASSPGGNTGELFF.